The rows below give T cell receptor beta chains drawn from one sample of a study of blood T cell repertoires in COVID-19. This table comes from immunoSEQ multiplex PCR, and its TCRdb copy is limited to in-frame clones, with some not included. There are about 380,000 clones in the sample; roughly 84% occur only once, and 2.5% to 3% lies in the top ten. The sequenced sample consisted of PBMCs or T cells enriched from blood (not recorded which). Receptors were obtained from a woman in her twenties or thirties who had recovered from COVID-19. The conserved cysteine and the conserved F or W are not part of the CDR3 here. Size is omitted from some rows. Given values are once, few, many or a class for expanded clones.

clone size | J gene | V gene | CDR3 length | CDR3 protein
. | TRBJ2-1 | TRBV6-1 | 14 | ASSEPGLGVTNEQF
. | TRBJ1-1 | TRBV3-1/TRBV3-2 | 12 | ASSQKGTGTEAF
. | TRBJ1-3 | TRBV5-6 | 14 | ASSLFRGLSGNTIY
. | TRBJ2-1 | TRBV9 | 13 | ASSSPGTSGREQF
. | TRBJ2-1 | TRBV19 | 11 | ASSSGGSNEQF
once | TRBJ2-5 | TRBV5-1 | 15 | ASSPTAGTSMGETQY
once | TRBJ1-6 | TRBV15 | 13 | ATSFQGNGNSPLH
. | TRBJ2-4 | TRBV2 | 10 | ASRAGGQIQY
. | TRBJ2-1 | TRBV5-4 | 13 | ASSLGRGPYNEQF
many | TRBJ2-7 | TRBV21-1 | 16 | ASSKKLPTSGSVYEQY
. | TRBJ1-4 | TRBV7-9 | 13 | ASSLGGRVNEKLF
. | TRBJ1-1 | TRBV2 | 7 | ASGPEAF
. | TRBJ2-4 | TRBV6-5 | 11 | AAQGPAKNIQY
. | TRBJ1-5 | TRBV10-3 | 14 | AISDSGRGYYQPQH
. | TRBJ1-6 | TRBV28 | 13 | ASSLSVHAGSPLH
. | TRBJ2-2 | TRBV24-1 | 15 | ATSDSAAGVRTGELF
. | TRBJ2-1 | TRBV2 | 12 | ASKESASVNEQF
. | TRBJ2-1 | TRBV4-1 | 14 | ASSQDEGLGYNEQF
once | TRBJ2-7 | TRBV6-1 | 12 | ASSEPTGPYEQY
. | TRBJ1-1 | TRBV27 | 12 | ASSRPGSELEAF
. | TRBJ2-7 | TRBV11-2 | 12 | ASSRDRGDYEQY
. | TRBJ2-5 | TRBV5-4 | 12 | ASSPREGLETQY
. | TRBJ2-7 | TRBV6-5 | 13 | ASRTTGEGSYEQY
. | TRBJ1-2 | TRBV6-5 | 13 | ASSYRDTTNYGYT
. | TRBJ1-2 | TRBV30 | 11 | AWSVLRADGYT
once | TRBJ2-7 | TRBV6-2/TRBV6-3 | 13 | ASSTHGLVMDEQY
once | TRBJ1-2 | TRBV12-1 | 12 | ASSSRPGGFGYT
. | TRBJ2-3 | TRBV2 | 9 | ASSERDTQY
. | TRBJ1-5 | TRBV7-9 | 12 | ASSLGYSNQPQH
. | TRBJ2-1 | TRBV4-1 | 14 | ASSQATISSYNEQF
. | TRBJ2-5 | TRBV5-1 | 11 | ASSLRTEETQY
. | TRBJ1-3 | TRBV14 | 13 | ASSQQWSSGNTIY
few | TRBJ2-7 | TRBV14 | 13 | ASSQVEGQQYEQY
once | TRBJ2-7 | TRBV7-8 | 10 | ASSLGHNEQY
. | TRBJ1-5 | TRBV28 | 10 | ASRQGSQPQH
once | TRBJ2-6 | TRBV2 | 14 | ASSRYPGAGANVLT
. | TRBJ2-7 | TRBV13 | 11 | ASSLEYRDEQY
. | TRBJ1-6 | TRBV28 | 10 | ASSLPYSPLH
. | TRBJ1-1 | TRBV18 | 12 | ASSPERGRTEAF
. | TRBJ2-7 | TRBV7-9 | 13 | ASSRLFGIGGEQY
. | TRBJ1-2 | TRBV2 | 13 | ASKSGLSERYGYT
. | TRBJ2-5 | TRBV5-1 | 11 | ASSRDWGETQY
. | TRBJ1-4 | TRBV5-4 | 12 | ASSLGRGNEKLF
. | TRBJ1-1 | TRBV19 | 11 | ASTRLSGAEAF
. | TRBJ2-1 | TRBV7-8 | 13 | ASTTRRAGGNEQF
. | TRBJ2-5 | TRBV7-3 | 12 | ASSLGASSETQY
. | TRBJ2-1 | TRBV11-3 | 16 | ASSLRLAGETSYNEQF
. | TRBJ2-2 | TRBV14 | 13 | ASSQTYRVPGELF
. | TRBJ2-1 | TRBV9 | 13 | ASSSRGFSYNEQF
few | TRBJ2-6 | TRBV11-2 | 16 | ASSPRGQARSGANVLT
. | TRBJ1-3 | TRBV7-9 | 12 | ASSPSLRGDTIY
. | TRBJ2-1 | TRBV5-1 | 11 | ASSPLGLAEQF
. | TRBJ2-7 | TRBV3-1/TRBV3-2 | 13 | ASSQGGEASYEQY
. | TRBJ2-5 | TRBV11-2 | 13 | ASSPLAGPKRTQY
few | TRBJ2-1 | TRBV19 | 14 | ASSIVGAETYNEQF
. | TRBJ1-5 | TRBV12-5 | 11 | ASGTGGGQPQH
. | TRBJ2-4 | TRBV7-6 | 17 | ASSLRPSGSFDVENIQY
. | TRBJ2-2 | TRBV7-2 | 11 | ASGGGAGGELF
. | TRBJ1-3 | TRBV24-1 | 15 | ATSDSPGGQAGNTIY